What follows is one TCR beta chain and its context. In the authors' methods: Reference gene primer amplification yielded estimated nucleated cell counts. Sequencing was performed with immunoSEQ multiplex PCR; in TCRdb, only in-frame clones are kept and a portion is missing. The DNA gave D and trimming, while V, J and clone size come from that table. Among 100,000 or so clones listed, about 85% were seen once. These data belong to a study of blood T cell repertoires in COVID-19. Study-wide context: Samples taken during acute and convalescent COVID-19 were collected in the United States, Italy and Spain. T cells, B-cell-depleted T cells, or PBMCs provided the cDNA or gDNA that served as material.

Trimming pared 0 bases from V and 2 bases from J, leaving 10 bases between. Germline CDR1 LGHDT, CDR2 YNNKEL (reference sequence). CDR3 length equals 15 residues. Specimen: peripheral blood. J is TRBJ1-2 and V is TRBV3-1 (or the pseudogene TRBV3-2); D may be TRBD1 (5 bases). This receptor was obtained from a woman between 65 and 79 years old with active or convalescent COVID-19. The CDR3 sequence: CASSQDRRGNYGYTF. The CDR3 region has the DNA TGTGCCAGCAGCCAAGATAGGCGGGGCAACTATGGCTACACCTTC.